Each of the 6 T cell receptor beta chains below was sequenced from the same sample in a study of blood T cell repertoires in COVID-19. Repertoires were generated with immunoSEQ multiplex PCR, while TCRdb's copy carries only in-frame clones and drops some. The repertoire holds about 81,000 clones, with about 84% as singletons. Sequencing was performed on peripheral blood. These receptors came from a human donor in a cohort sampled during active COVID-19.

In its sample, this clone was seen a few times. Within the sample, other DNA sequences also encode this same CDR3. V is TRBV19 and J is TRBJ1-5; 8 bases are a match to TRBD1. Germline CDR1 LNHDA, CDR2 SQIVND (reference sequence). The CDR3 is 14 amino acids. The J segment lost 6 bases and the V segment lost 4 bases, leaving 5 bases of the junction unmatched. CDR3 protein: CASSRQGLGQPQHF. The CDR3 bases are TGTGCCAGTAGTAGACAGGGGTTAGGTCAGCCCCAGCATTTT.

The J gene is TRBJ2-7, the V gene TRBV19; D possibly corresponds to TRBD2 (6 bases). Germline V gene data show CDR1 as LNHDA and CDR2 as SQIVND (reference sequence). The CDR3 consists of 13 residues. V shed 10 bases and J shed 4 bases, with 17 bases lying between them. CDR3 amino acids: CATAGRRGYEQYF. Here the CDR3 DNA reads TGTGCCACCGCGGGACGGCGTGGGTACGAGCAGTACTTC.

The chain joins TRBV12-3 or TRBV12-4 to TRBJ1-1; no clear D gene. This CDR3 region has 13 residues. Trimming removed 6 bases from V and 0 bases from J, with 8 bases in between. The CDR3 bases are TGTGCCAGCAGAACAGAGATGAACACTGAAGCTTTCTTT. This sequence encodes CASRTEMNTEAFF.

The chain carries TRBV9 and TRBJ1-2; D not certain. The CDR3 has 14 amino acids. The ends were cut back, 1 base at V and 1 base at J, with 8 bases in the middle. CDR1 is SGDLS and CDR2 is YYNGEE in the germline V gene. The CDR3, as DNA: TGTGCCAGCAGCGTATCGGTCCTTAACTATGGCTACACCTTC. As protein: CASSVSVLNYGYTF.

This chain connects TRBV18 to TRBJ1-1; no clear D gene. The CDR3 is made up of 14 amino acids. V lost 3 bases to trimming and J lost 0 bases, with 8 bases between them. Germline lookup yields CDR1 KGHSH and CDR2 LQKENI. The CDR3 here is CASSPSVMNTEAFF. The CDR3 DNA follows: TGTGCCAGCTCACCCTCGGTTATGAACACTGAAGCTTTCTTT.

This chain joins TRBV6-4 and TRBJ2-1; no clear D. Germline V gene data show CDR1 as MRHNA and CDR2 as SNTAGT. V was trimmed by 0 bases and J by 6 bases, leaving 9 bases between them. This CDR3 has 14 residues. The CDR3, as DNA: TGTGCCAGCAGTGACTCTTACAGCCCCAATGAGCAGTTCTTC. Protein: CASSDSYSPNEQFF.